This TCR beta chain came from a study of STAT5B mutations in CD4+ large granular lymphocyte leukemia. Study findings and constraints: Patient CD4-sorted repertoires stayed more clonal than healthy ones after leukemic-clone removal. Compared with healthy controls (2/35), patient top clones favored TRBV06 (8/27).

The germline CDR1 and CDR2 sequences are MGHRA and YSYEKL. V shed 3 bases, J shed 0 bases, and the junction held 11 bases outside the gene matches. The CDR3 length is 17 residues. Original analysis: The detection floor for productive clonotype frequency was 2.59 x 10-5. The assay was immunoSEQ multiplex PCR, and TCRdb's table has in-frame clones only and misses some. Clone size and the V and J calls come from that table; the DNA yielded D and trimming. The table includes more than 30,000 clones, 88% detected once. This clone was found once. Its matching antigen is unknown. Input material: CD4+ T cells from blood buffy coats. This chain uses TRBV4-1 with TRBJ2-7, with 7 positions matching TRBD1. The receptor comes from a human donor in good health. The CDR3 coding sequence is TGCGCCAGCAGCCACATAATCCACCGGGACAGCTCCTACGAGCAGTACTTC. Its protein is CASSHIIHRDSSYEQYF.